A selection of T cell receptor beta chains follows, all from one sample in a study of blood T cell repertoires in COVID-19. Clones were read by immunoSEQ multiplex PCR, and TCRdb kept only the in-frame ones, dropping some. The data hold roughly 250,000 clones, with 75% to 90% observed a single time. The sequenced sample consisted of PBMCs or T cells enriched from blood (not recorded which). All receptors come from a woman in her thirties with acute COVID-19. CDR3s include the opening cysteine and the closing phenylalanine or tryptophan. The D gene is left open where the match is weak. The size of a clone is reported for some rows only, either as once, few or many, or as a class for expanded clones.

D: .
size: .
J: TRBJ2-7
V: TRBV29-1
DNA: TGCAGCGTCGCGACAGGCTTTGGCTACGAGCAGTACTTC
CDR3: CSVATGFGYEQYF

D: .
size: .
J: TRBJ1-4
V: TRBV27
DNA: TGTGCCAGCAGACACCACGGGGGGGAAAATGAAAAACTGTTTTTT
CDR3: CASRHHGGENEKLFF

D: TRBD2
size: .
J: TRBJ2-3
V: TRBV28
DNA: TGTGCCAGCAGTTCCTACTCTCGAGGTAGCGGGTCAAGCACAGATACGCAGTATTTT
CDR3: CASSSYSRGSGSSTDTQYF

D: TRBD1
size: .
J: TRBJ2-7
V: TRBV28
DNA: TGTGCCAGCAGCACAAGGGGGCCCACGAACTACGAGCAGTACTTC
CDR3: CASSTRGPTNYEQYF

D: TRBD1
size: .
J: TRBJ1-3
V: TRBV28
DNA: TGTGCCAGCGTTATGGGGGACAGCCCCCTGCCTAACACCATATATTTT
CDR3: CASVMGDSPLPNTIYF

D: .
size: few
J: TRBJ1-2
V: TRBV21-1
DNA: TGTGCCAGCAGCAACCGCGACAGGGGGCTAGCCTGCCGCTTC
CDR3: CASSNRDRGLACRF

D: .
size: .
J: TRBJ1-1
V: TRBV28
DNA: TGTGCCAGCAGTTTAGCGGTTGAAGCTTTCTTT
CDR3: CASSLAVEAFF

D: TRBD2
size: .
J: TRBJ2-3
V: TRBV7-8
DNA: TGTGCCAGCAGCCCTCTAGCGGGAGAGGGTTTTACGCAGTATTTT
CDR3: CASSPLAGEGFTQYF

D: .
size: .
J: TRBJ1-4
V: TRBV28
DNA: TGTGCCAGCAGGGGCTCAGGCGCAACTAATGAAAAACTGTTTTTT
CDR3: CASRGSGATNEKLFF

D: TRBD2
size: .
J: TRBJ2-3
V: TRBV28
DNA: TGTGCCAGCACCGAGGGACTAGCGGGGGTGGATACGCAGTATTTT
CDR3: CASTEGLAGVDTQYF

D: TRBD1
size: .
J: TRBJ1-1
V: TRBV5-4
DNA: TGTGCCAGCAGCTTGGGGACAGGGGGGGGAAACACTGAAGCTTTCTTT
CDR3: CASSLGTGGGNTEAFF

D: .
size: .
J: TRBJ2-7
V: TRBV5-4
DNA: TGTGCCAGCAGCTTGGCTGGGGGCCAGAGGGAGCAGTACTTC
CDR3: CASSLAGGQREQYF

D: .
size: .
J: TRBJ2-7
V: TRBV28
DNA: TGTGCCAGCAGTTTAATCGAGGTTCAGTACTTC
CDR3: CASSLIEVQYF

D: .
size: .
J: TRBJ2-2
V: TRBV5-5
DNA: TGTGCCAGCAGCTTGGGTGTCGGAGGCACCGGGGAGCTGTTTTTT
CDR3: CASSLGVGGTGELFF

D: .
size: .
J: TRBJ1-2
V: TRBV7-2
DNA: TGTGCCAGCAGCCCCGGGGGGGCCCCGGGGTTCAAAACTAACTATGGCTACACCTTC
CDR3: CASSPGGAPGFKTNYGYTF

D: .
size: .
J: TRBJ2-7
V: TRBV5-1
DNA: TGCGCCAGCAGCTTGGCCGGCAGGGCTGAATACGAGCAGTACTTC
CDR3: CASSLAGRAEYEQYF

D: .
size: .
J: TRBJ1-1
V: TRBV30
DNA: TGTGCCTGGGGACCGGACACAGAGAACACTGAAGCTTTCTTT
CDR3: CAWGPDTENTEAFF

D: .
size: .
J: TRBJ1-4
V: TRBV18
DNA: TGTGCCAGCTCACCAGCCAGCCCAGGGACTAATGAAAAACTGTTTTTT
CDR3: CASSPASPGTNEKLFF

D: .
size: .
J: TRBJ2-1
V: TRBV24-1
DNA: TGTGCCACCGAAAGCCTAGCGAATGAGCAGTTCTTC
CDR3: CATESLANEQFF

D: .
size: once
J: TRBJ2-3
V: TRBV7-8
DNA: TGTGCCAGCAGCTTAGCGGCTGGCGGAAACACAGATACGCAGTATTTT
CDR3: CASSLAAGGNTDTQYF

D: TRBD1
size: .
J: TRBJ1-3
V: TRBV2
DNA: TGTGCCAGCAAGTTAGGGACAGGGGTCTCGCTCTCTGGAAACACCATATATTTT
CDR3: CASKLGTGVSLSGNTIYF

D: TRBD1
size: .
J: TRBJ1-2
V: TRBV29-1
DNA: TGCAGCGTTGAATTCTGGGCAGGGGGCCGCGGAGACTACACCTTC
CDR3: CSVEFWAGGRGDYTF

D: .
size: once
J: TRBJ2-2
V: TRBV27
DNA: TGTGCCAGCAGGATGGACACGAACACCGGGGAGCTGTTTTTT
CDR3: CASRMDTNTGELFF

D: .
size: .
J: TRBJ1-6
V: TRBV7-9
DNA: TGTGCCAGCAGCCCCGGGAGGCAGGCCAATTCACCCCTCCACTTT
CDR3: CASSPGRQANSPLHF

D: .
size: .
J: TRBJ1-6
V: TRBV9
DNA: TGTGCCAGCAGCGTGGGCCAAGGGGCGCAAAATTCACCCCTCCACTTT
CDR3: CASSVGQGAQNSPLHF

D: TRBD2
size: .
J: TRBJ2-3
V: TRBV5-4
DNA: TGTGCCACCCGCCGACTAGCGGACACAGATACGCAGTATTTT
CDR3: CATRRLADTDTQYF

D: TRBD1
size: .
J: TRBJ1-1
V: TRBV30
DNA: TGTGCCTGGAGTACTACACAGGGGGCGCAGAACACTGAAGCTTTCTTT
CDR3: CAWSTTQGAQNTEAFF

D: TRBD2
size: few
J: TRBJ2-3
V: TRBV7-3
DNA: TGTGCCAGCAGCCCAGGGACTAGCGGAAGATGGGGAGATACGCAGTATTTT
CDR3: CASSPGTSGRWGDTQYF

D: .
size: .
J: TRBJ2-7
V: TRBV30
DNA: TGTGCCTGGAGTGCCCATCGGGACGAGCAGTACTTC
CDR3: CAWSAHRDEQYF

D: .
size: .
J: TRBJ1-4
V: TRBV29-1
DNA: TGCAGCGTATCGTACGGGACAAGTAAGGAAAAACTGTTTTTT
CDR3: CSVSYGTSKEKLFF

D: TRBD2
size: .
J: TRBJ2-2
V: TRBV30
DNA: TGTGCCTGGAGTGTCCAGGGACTACCTAACACCGGGGAGCTGTTTTTT
CDR3: CAWSVQGLPNTGELFF

D: .
size: few
J: TRBJ1-6
V: TRBV4-3
DNA: TGCGCCAGCAGCCAAGACAGGGGTGATTCACCCCTCCACTTT
CDR3: CASSQDRGDSPLHF

D: .
size: many
J: TRBJ1-1
V: TRBV27
DNA: TGTGCCAGCAGTCGCTTGGGGGCGGGGAACACTGAAGCTTTCTTT
CDR3: CASSRLGAGNTEAFF

D: .
size: once
J: TRBJ2-1
V: TRBV6-5
DNA: TGTGCCAGCAGTTACTCAGGGAGCTCCTACAATGAGCAGTTCTTC
CDR3: CASSYSGSSYNEQFF

D: .
size: .
J: TRBJ1-2
V: TRBV9
DNA: TGTGCCAGCACCAATCAGTTAGGGGGTATCAATGGCTACACCTTC
CDR3: CASTNQLGGINGYTF

D: TRBD1
size: once
J: TRBJ1-5
V: TRBV6-6
DNA: TGTGCCAGCAGTTACCACACAGGGGGCGGCAATCAGCCCCAGCATTTT
CDR3: CASSYHTGGGNQPQHF

D: .
size: .
J: TRBJ1-5
V: TRBV30
DNA: TGTGCCTGGAGTGTAGCCCCGGACAGCGGCAATCAGCCCCAGCATTTT
CDR3: CAWSVAPDSGNQPQHF

D: .
size: .
J: TRBJ1-3
V: TRBV7-2
DNA: TGTGCCAGCAGCTTAGTAGGGGTCCATTCTGGAAACACCATATATTTT
CDR3: CASSLVGVHSGNTIYF

D: TRBD1
size: .
J: TRBJ2-7
V: TRBV28
DNA: TGTGCCACCCGGACAGGGACTGTCTACGAGCAGTACTTC
CDR3: CATRTGTVYEQYF

D: TRBD1
size: .
J: TRBJ2-4
V: TRBV7-9
DNA: TGTGCCAGCAGCTTTTCGAGGACAGGGGGGAACATTCAGTACTTC
CDR3: CASSFSRTGGNIQYF

D: .
size: .
J: TRBJ2-2
V: TRBV5-1
DNA: TGCGCCAGCAGCTGGAACAGAATTTTTCCCACCGGGGAGCTGTTTTTT
CDR3: CASSWNRIFPTGELFF